The present TCR beta chain was sequenced within a study of response to subunit inactivated influenza vaccine. Study results and caveats: With each seasonal influenza vaccination, the authors suggested, few new T cells are recruited.

The CDR3 totals 15 residues. The germline V gene encodes CDR1 LGHDT and CDR2 YNNKEL (reference sequence). Losses at the gene ends were 3 bases for V and 2 bases for J; bases not matched to a gene: 6. This clonotype was observed a few times. Its antigen is as yet unknown. TCRdb reprocessed the RT-PCR reads via MiXCR and lists one record per CDR3 protein. This table holds some 800,000 distinct CDR3 sequences, about 20% found once. The TCR comes from a man between 45 and 60 years old who received an inactivated influenza vaccine. The sample in question was PBMCs from blood, obtained around 5 days after vaccination. The rearrangement joins TRBV3-1 to TRBJ1-1; 7 nucleotides line up with TRBD1. The CDR3 reads CASSQGQNLNTEAFF. CDR3 sequence (DNA): TGTGCCAGCAGCCAGGGACAGAACCTTAACACTGAAGCTTTCTTT.